These T cell receptor beta chains were read from a single sample in a study of cytomegalovirus exposure and HLA in healthy donors. TCRdb's copy holds only in-frame clones and misses some; the assay was immunoSEQ multiplex PCR. The sample consists of under 150,000 clones, 73% of them appearing once. The sequenced sample was PBMCs. The receptors stem from a middle-aged woman in good health and CMV-seronegative. Both conserved end residues are part of each CDR3. The D gene is left open where the match is weak. A clone size is listed for some rows: how often the clone was seen (once, few, many), or a class if it is expanded.

j_call cdr3_length v_call clone_size d_call cdr3_nt cdr3_aa
TRBJ1-2 14 TRBV7-8 NA NA TGTGCCAGCAGCTTAAATTCGGGGAGCTATGGCTACACCTTC CASSLNSGSYGYTF
TRBJ1-1 13 TRBV9 few TRBD1 TGTGCCAGCAGCGCAGGGGGCAACACTGAAGCTTTCTTT CASSAGGNTEAFF
TRBJ1-6 14 TRBV6-5 NA TRBD1 TGTGCCAGCAGTAGGGACAGGGTAAATTCACCCCTCCACTTT CASSRDRVNSPLHF
TRBJ1-1 14 TRBV7-9 NA TRBD1 TGTGCCAGCAGTTTACAGGGGAGGAACACTGAAGCTTTCTTT CASSLQGRNTEAFF
TRBJ1-1 16 TRBV19 few TRBD1 TGTGCCAGTAGTACCGGACAGGGCCGAATCAACACTGAAGCTTTCTTT CASSTGQGRINTEAFF
TRBJ2-3 16 TRBV5-6 NA NA TGTGCCAGCAGCTTGGAAGTTGTCTTCAGAGGAGATACGCAGTATTTT CASSLEVVFRGDTQYF
TRBJ2-6 16 TRBV5-1 NA NA TGCGCCAGCAGTTTCGGGACAAGCTCTGGGGCCAACGTCCTGACTTTC CASSFGTSSGANVLTF
TRBJ1-2 15 TRBV5-1 NA TRBD1 TGCGCCAGCAGCATGGGGGACAGCCTGAACTATGGCTACACCTTC CASSMGDSLNYGYTF
TRBJ1-1 12 TRBV28 NA TRBD1 TGTGCCAGCAAACGACAGGGGTTTGGAGCTTTCTTT CASKRQGFGAFF
TRBJ1-6 14 TRBV27 once NA TGTGCCAGCAGTTTGATGGGAGGAGTAGGTCCCCTCCACTTT CASSLMGGVGPLHF
TRBJ2-5 17 TRBV5-6 NA TRBD2 TGTGCCAGCAGCTTGTTCGGGGGGGCCGGGGTACAAGAGACCCAGTACTTC CASSLFGGAGVQETQYF
TRBJ1-5 15 TRBV2 few TRBD1 TGTGCCAGCAGCGGATACGGGACAGGGTATCAGCCCCAGCATTTT CASSGYGTGYQPQHF